This TCR beta chain was identified in a study of shared clonotypes between healthy human individuals. The CDR3 totals 16 residues. Germline loops: CDR1 ENHRY, CDR2 SYGVKD. The V and J ends lost 4 bases and 2 bases respectively, with 18 bases between them. The repertoire was sequenced with immunoSEQ multiplex PCR; TCRdb's copy has only in-frame clones and lacks some. The repertoire holds roughly 2.6 million clones, 85% to 95% seen once, with more than 0.12% in the top ten. The source is a man younger than 35 in good health. The chain employs TRBV10-3 and TRBJ2-7, with D possibly called TRBD1 or TRBD2 (5 bases each). Sequenced material: naive CD4+ T cells sorted from blood. Subset here: CD45RA+ positively selected. Here the CDR3 DNA reads TGTGCCATCAGTGCGGTGGACGGGGTAGGGGCCTACGAGCAGTACTTC. It codes for CAISAVDGVGAYEQYF.